This TCR beta chain emerged from a study of blood T cell repertoires in COVID-19. For the study at large: The United States, Italy and Spain supplied acute and convalescent COVID-19 samples.

V shed 5 bases and J 5 bases; nucleotides not matched to a gene: 5. This CDR3 spans 13 amino acids. CDR1 and CDR2 (germline): SGHRS, YFSETQ. Sequenced by immunoSEQ multiplex PCR; TCRdb stores in-frame clones only, minus some. This sample has 150,000 to 200,000 clones, with 85% to 90% found just once. The source is a middle-aged man who had recovered from COVID-19. The sample taken for sequencing was PBMCs or T cells enriched from blood (not recorded which). This chain links TRBV5-1 with TRBJ2-7; 9 bases agree with TRBD1. In DNA, the CDR3 is TGCGCCAGCAGTCGGGACAGGGCGGACGAGCAGTACTTC. Amino acids: CASSRDRADEQYF.